A selection of T cell receptor beta chains follows, all from one sample in a study of CD8 T cells in Susac syndrome. TCRdb re-analysed the immunoSEQ multiplex PCR reads in MiXCR, keeping a single row per CDR3 protein. The data hold about 70,000 distinct CDR3 sequences, with approximately 96% observed a single time. The sample comprised CD4+ T cells from PBMCs. These TCRs come from a human donor with multiple sclerosis. CDR3s include the opening cysteine and the closing phenylalanine or tryptophan. Fields, in order: V gene, D gene, CDR3 length, CDR3 protein. D genes are given only for firm matches.

>TRBV11-2|-|16
CASSLVQGRTLTEAFF
>TRBV20-1|-|14
CSARDRVEQETQYF
>TRBV30|-|13
CAWSVERSTEAFF
>TRBV5-1|TRBD1|16
CASSIGTGALTDTQYF
>TRBV29-1|TRBD1|14
CSVLSGTANTEAFF
>TRBV27|TRBD2|16
CASSDIAGGITDTQYF
>TRBV2|-|14
CASSVSPREETQYF
>TRBV5-6|-|15
CASSWWVGPQETQYF
>TRBV28|TRBD2|15
CASSLNLAGGNEQFF
>TRBV7-9|TRBD2|16
CASSSRRGGLADTQYF
>TRBV12-3/TRBV12-4|-|12
CASSYWSETQYF
>TRBV5-6|-|15
CASSLAGRHTDTQYF
>TRBV27|TRBD2|15
CASSLRLAGLETQYF
>TRBV28|-|12
CASSPQFGEQYF
>TRBV11-2|TRBD1|15
CASSLARTGQETQYF
>TRBV19|TRBD1|15
CASSTGTGVSNEQFF
>TRBV12-3/TRBV12-4|TRBD1|16
CASSDSRDRRLETQYF
>TRBV5-1|-|15
CASSLSGGDYNEQFF
>TRBV29-1|-|14
CSVEGRDSHNEQFF
>TRBV6-6|TRBD2|16
CASSDRLAGGTDTQYF
>TRBV20-1|TRBD1|17
CSATPARGRTGSYEQYF
>TRBV12-3/TRBV12-4|-|14
CASSQGQFGNTIYF
>TRBV19|TRBD2|14
CASSLGLTAYEQYF
>TRBV9|-|17
CASSVGPGDSSYNEQFF
>TRBV10-2|-|12
CASSEMGYEQYF
>TRBV5-6|TRBD1|14
CASSPRDRLYEQYF
>TRBV30|-|12
CAWSVGGQPQHF
>TRBV7-6|-|13
CASSLDREGTQYF
>TRBV29-1|-|13
CSAGGTGANVLTF
>TRBV20-1|-|15
CSARPRVGSSYEQYF
>TRBV24-1|TRBD1|17
CATSDLQSGGAYNEQFF
>TRBV19|-|13
CASGLDIQETQYF
>TRBV20-1|TRBD1|16
CSASPRQGAGYNEQFF
>TRBV5-4|-|15
CASSLAGTNTGELFF
>TRBV19|-|16
CASSVPLKGGRQPQHF
>TRBV4-2|-|16
CASSQDIGEGTQPQHF
>TRBV30|TRBD1|18
CAWSAEGTAIKVNYGYTF
>TRBV11-3|-|17
CASSSRWGSTFQDTQYF
>TRBV3-1|-|15
CASSQAPTGFYEQYF
>TRBV3-1|TRBD1|13
CASSSGQGEGYTF
>TRBV5-1|-|15
CASSLAGRTNEKLFF
>TRBV3-1|-|14
CASSLRAGRETQYF
>TRBV20-1|-|18
CSASSPRGGGTNTGELFF